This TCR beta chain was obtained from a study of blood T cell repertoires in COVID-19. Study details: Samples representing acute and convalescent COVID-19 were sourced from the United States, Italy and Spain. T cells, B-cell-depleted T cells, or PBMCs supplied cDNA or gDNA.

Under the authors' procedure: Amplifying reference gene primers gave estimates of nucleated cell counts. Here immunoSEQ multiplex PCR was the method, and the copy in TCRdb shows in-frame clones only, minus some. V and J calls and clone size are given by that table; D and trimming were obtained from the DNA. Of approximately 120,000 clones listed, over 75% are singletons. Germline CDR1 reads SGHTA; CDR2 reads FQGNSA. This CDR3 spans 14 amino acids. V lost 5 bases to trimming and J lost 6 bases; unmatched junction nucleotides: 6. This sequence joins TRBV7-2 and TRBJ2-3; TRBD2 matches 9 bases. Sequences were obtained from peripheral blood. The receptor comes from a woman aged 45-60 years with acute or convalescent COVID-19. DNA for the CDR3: TGTGCCAGCAGCCTTAGCGGGGGTTGGGATACGCAGTATTTT. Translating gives CASSLSGGWDTQYF.